The source of this T cell receptor (beta chain) is a study of cytomegalovirus exposure and HLA in healthy donors. Profiled with immunoSEQ multiplex PCR; TCRdb holds only in-frame clones, not every one. The table includes 55,000 to 75,000 clones, roughly nine tenths detected once. CDR3 size: 14 residues. The chain links TRBV21-1 to TRBJ1-2; TRBD1 reflects the table's D call only, with no check against the DNA. TRBV21-1 is a pseudogene. The TCR was taken from a man between 18 and 29 years old in good health and CMV-seronegative. Specimen: PBMCs. CDR3 coding DNA: TGTGCCAGCTCCCCTCCGGACAGGGACTATGGCTACACCTTC. It codes for CASSPPDRDYGYTF.